The next 9 T cell receptor beta chains were all read from a single sample in a study of regulatory T cells in long-lasting Graves disease (dated by TCRdb to the early 2020s). Library construction relied on multiplex PCR. The run used an Illumina HiSeq 4000. TCR beta libraries were built with iRepertoire HTBI primers and Arm-PCR amplification of CDR3 regions. TCRdb itself trimmed the public reads at Q25 with fastp, ran MiXCR and retained productive beta chains. One record per CDR3 amino acid sequence lists the most common genes and DNA. This sample comprises about 200,000 distinct CDR3 sequences, less than 20% of them detected only once. Of the sample, about 11% falls within the top ten clones. This sample's time point label indicates: newly diagnosed GD, antithyroid drugs for less than 3 months. RNA was extracted from PBMCs in TRIzol for both TCR sequencing and RNA sequencing. These data are also associated with another study on T cells in Graves' hyperthyroidism and ophthalmopathy.

Source: peripheral blood mononuclear cells (PBMCs), taken at new diagnosis, from a patient treated with antithyroid drugs. Receptors were obtained from a woman aged 25 to 39 with Graves disease. Donor details come from another sample of the same person, matched by shared clones.

This clonotype was seen at least ten times. The genes are TRBV15 and TRBJ2-6, with D unresolved. CDR1 is LNHNV and CDR2 is YYDKDF in the germline V gene (reference sequence). The CDR3 sequence is 13 residues long. V lost 3 bases and J 4 bases, leaving 4 bases between the germline ends. CDR3 region: CATSRGGANVLTF. In DNA, the CDR3 is TGTGCCACCAGCAGGGGGGGGGCCAACGTCCTGACTTTC.

This clonotype was seen a handful of times. The V call is TRBV18, the J call TRBJ2-3; D call uncertain. The CDR3 sequence is 15 residues long. Germline CDR1 is KGHSH and CDR2 is LQKENI. The V end was cut by 2 bases, the J end by 2 bases, with 11 bases between. In DNA form, the CDR3 reads TGTGCCAGCTCACCATGGCTGCGGAACACAGATACGCAGTATTTT. Its protein product is CASSPWLRNTDTQYF.

This clonotype was detected only a few times. A much more abundant neighbour one base away suggests this may be a read error. The chain links TRBV11-3 to TRBJ2-1; D not certain. CDR3 size: 13 residues. The germline V gene encodes CDR1 SGHNT and CDR2 YENEEA. Trimming pared 1 base from V and 10 bases from J, leaving 11 bases between. DNA of the CDR3: TGTGCCAGCAGCTTAGCAACGCAGTACGAGCAGTTCTTC. Translated, it gives CASSLATQYEQFF. Full variable domain (missing parts from reference TRBV11-3 and TRBJ2-1): EAGVVQSPRYKIIEKKQPVAFWCNPISGHNTLYWYLQNLGQGPELLIRYENEEAVDDSQLPKDRFSAERLKGVDSTLKIQPAELGDSAVYLCASSLATQYEQFFGPGTRLTVL.

This clonotype was counted many times. The genes are TRBV4-1 and TRBJ2-7, with TRBD1 identical over 8 bases. After removal of 3 bases from V and 0 bases from J, the junction contained 4 bases not matched to a gene. Germline CDR1 and CDR2: MGHRA and YSYEKL. This CDR3 has 15 amino acids. The CDR3 here is CASSQRTGSSYEQYF. The DNA for the CDR3 is TGCGCCAGCAGCCAGAGGACAGGGAGCTCCTACGAGCAGTACTTC.

This clonotype has at least ten counts. This sequence joins TRBV6-9 and TRBJ2-7, with TRBD1 matching over 7 bases. This CDR3 region has 14 residues. The ends lost 3 bases at V and 4 bases at J; junction bases unmatched: 6. Germline CDR1 and CDR2: MNHGY and SVAAGI. The CDR3 spells CASSYVVRGYEQYF. DNA for the CDR3: TGTGCCAGCAGTTACGTAGTCAGGGGGTACGAGCAGTACTTC.

This clonotype has ten or more counts. The chain recombines TRBV4-1 with TRBJ2-7; D is undetermined. The CDR3 spans 15 residues. The V gene's germline CDR1 is MGHRA and CDR2 YSYEKL. Trimming shortened V by 0 bases and J by 2 bases, and 11 bases separated the two germline ends. The CDR3 loop reads CASSQESQFTYEQYF. In nucleotides, the CDR3 is TGCGCCAGCAGCCAAGAGTCCCAGTTCACCTACGAGCAGTACTTC.

This clonotype appeared many times. This chain joins TRBV20-1 and TRBJ1-5; 7 positions match TRBD1. The CDR3 consists of 13 residues. Germline V gene sequence: CDR1 DFQATT, CDR2 SNEGSKA (reference sequence). V lost 5 bases and J lost 6; bases outside the gene matches: 7. CDR3 residues: CSAWTGGSQPQHF. In DNA, the CDR3 is TGCAGTGCTTGGACAGGCGGGAGTCAGCCCCAGCATTTT.

This clonotype was seen ten or more times. This chain links TRBV6-1 with TRBJ2-2; 7 nucleotides line up with TRBD2. Trimming at V came to 1 base and at J to 9 bases, leaving 5 bases not matched to a gene. The germline gives CDR1 MNHNS, CDR2 SASEGT. The CDR3 covers 14 residues. CDR3 sequence reads: CASSEDGLVRELFF. For the CDR3, the DNA is TGTGCCAGCAGTGAAGACGGACTAGTTCGGGAGCTGTTTTTT.

With regard to this clonotype: Just one base apart from a much larger clone, this may be a read error. V usage is TRBV11-2 and J usage is TRBJ1-2; D gene unclear. Trimming left V 5 bases short and J 7 bases short, with 11 bases between. Germline CDR1 SGHAT, CDR2 FQNNGV. The length of the CDR3 is 12 residues. The CDR3 here is CASSLRHTGYTF. In DNA form, the CDR3 reads TGTGCCAGCAGCCTTCGACATACTGGCTACACCTTC. Full variable domain (remainder filled in from reference TRBV11-2 and TRBJ1-2): EAGVAQSPRYKIIEKRQSVAFWCNPISGHATLYWYQQILGQGPKLLIQFQNNGVVDDSQLPKDRFSAERLKGVDSTLKIQPAKLEDSAVYLCASSLRHTGYTFGSGTRLTVV.